Following are 28 T cell receptor beta chains from one sample sequenced in a study of T cell responses to AZD1222 COVID-19 vaccine. The table came from immunoSEQ multiplex PCR; TCRdb's copy has only in-frame clones and leaves some out. The sample records fewer than 200,000 clones, around 90% being singletons. Sequencing used peripheral blood, obtained on day 0 of AZD1222 vaccination. These receptors originate from an adult in good health.

The chain employs TRBV6-2 or TRBV6-3 and TRBJ1-2; 9 bases fit TRBD1. The CDR3 is 15 amino acids. Looked up from germline, CDR1 is MNHEY and CDR2 is SVGEGT. V gave up 1 base and J gave up 7 bases; unmatched junction bases: 7. Here the CDR3 reads CASSYFSGTGFGYTF. In DNA, the CDR3 is TGTGCCAGCAGTTACTTCTCCGGGACAGGGTTTGGCTACACCTTC.

This clone turned up a few times. The chain employs TRBV7-8 and TRBJ2-1; TRBD2 aligns across 7 bases. The germline V gene has CDR1 SGHVS and CDR2 FQNEAQ. CDR3 size: 16 residues. Trimming removed 7 bases from V and 3 bases from J; junction bases left unmatched: 12. CDR3 bases: TGTGCCAGCACTTCCCCGGGGGGTTCCTTCTACAATGAGCAGTTCTTC. Translated: CASTSPGGSFYNEQFF.

The genes are TRBV11-2 and TRBJ2-7; possible D gene TRBD2, 5 bases. CDR1 SGHAT and CDR2 FQNNGV come from the germline V gene. CDR3 length: 15 amino acids. V was clipped by 3 bases and J by 2 bases, with 14 bases between them. CDR3 amino acids: CASSLERGLAYEQYF. The CDR3 coding sequence is TGTGCCAGCAGCTTGGAGAGAGGGCTTGCCTACGAGCAGTACTTC.

V is TRBV30 and J is TRBJ2-5, with D unresolved. Germline CDR1 is GTSNPN and CDR2 is SVGIG (reference sequence). Trimming took off 0 bases at V and 7 bases at J, with 15 bases between the two ends. This CDR3 has 14 amino acids. CDR3 loop: CAWSVLAGETTQYF. CDR3 DNA: TGTGCCTGGAGTGTATTGGCAGGAGAGACGACCCAGTACTTC.

CDR3 nucleotide sequence: TGTGCCAGCAGTCGTACTGGGACTATCGGCTCCTACAATGAGCAGTTCTTC. It specifies CASSRTGTIGSYNEQFF. The chain uses TRBV7-8 and TRBJ2-1; 7 bases line up with TRBD2. Per germline, CDR1 SGHVS and CDR2 FQNEAQ. V trimming: 6 bases; J trimming: 0 bases; junction bases outside the gene matches: 11. The CDR3 sequence is 17 residues long.

The rearrangement uses TRBV6-5 and TRBJ1-1; D not resolved. The germline CDR1 and CDR2 sequences are MNHEY and SVGAGI. The V and J ends lost 0 bases and 1 base respectively, with 3 bases between them. CDR3 length: 13 amino acids. CDR3 in amino acids: CASSYSENTEAFF. The CDR3 coding sequence is TGTGCCAGCAGTTACTCGGAGAACACTGAAGCTTTCTTT.

The J gene is TRBJ1-5, the V gene TRBV11-3; possible D gene TRBD1, 6 bases. Germline CDR1 is SGHNT and CDR2 is YENEEA. V was pared by 2 bases and J by 3 bases, with 20 bases between. This CDR3 comprises 18 residues. CDR3 coding DNA: TGTGCCAGCAGCTTATATAGCACCCGGACAGCCATCAATCAGCCCCAGCATTTT. It translates to CASSLYSTRTAINQPQHF.

The chain couples TRBV19 to TRBJ2-7, with 13 bases aligning to TRBD2. The V gene's germline CDR1 is LNHDA and CDR2 SQIVND (reference sequence). The CDR3 loop spans 14 amino acids. Trimming took 8 bases from V and 6 from J; bases not matched to a gene: 7. This CDR3 is CASDKGLAGAEQYF. CDR3 coding DNA: TGTGCCAGTGATAAAGGACTAGCGGGAGCCGAGCAGTACTTC. Full variable domain (rest looked up from reference TRBV19 and TRBJ2-7): DGGITQSPKYLFRKEGQNVTLSCEQNLNHDAMYWYRQDPGQGLRLIYYSQIVNDFQKGDIAEGYSVSREKKESFPLTVTSAQKNPTAFYLCASDKGLAGAEQYFGPGTRLTVT.

This chain links TRBV6-5 with TRBJ2-2, with TRBD2 matching 8 bases. Losses at the gene ends were 8 bases for V and 7 bases for J; bases not matched to a gene: 12. CDR1 and CDR2 from the germline V gene are MNHEY and SVGAGI. The CDR3 runs to 15 residues. The CDR3 DNA is TGTGCCAGCGCTAAGCGGGAGTTGTGGGGCGGGGAGCTGTTTTTT. This translates into CASAKRELWGGELFF.

The genes are TRBV7-2 and TRBJ1-5, with 7 bases identical to TRBD1. The CDR3 has 19 amino acids. V lost 1 base and J lost 4; bases outside the gene matches: 16. Germline V gene data show CDR1 as SGHTA and CDR2 as FQGNSA. CDR3 in amino acids: CASSLVGGPVGPVNQPQHF. CDR3 in DNA: TGTGCCAGCAGCTTAGTAGGGGGCCCGGTTGGGCCAGTGAATCAGCCCCAGCATTTT.

The chain joins TRBV4-3 to TRBJ2-7, with 11 bases identical to TRBD2. Germline CDR1 LGHNA, CDR2 YSLEER. This CDR3 is built from 19 residues. The trim removed 4 bases at V and 2 bases at J, leaving 16 bases unmatched. The chain's CDR3 is CASSLQPPGPSGRPYEQYF. The DNA for the CDR3 is TGCGCCAGCAGCCTCCAACCTCCCGGCCCTAGCGGGAGGCCCTACGAGCAGTACTTC.

The gene calls are TRBV29-1 and TRBJ2-7, with 7 bases that match TRBD2. Trimming removed 4 bases from V and 4 bases from J; junction bases left unmatched: 10. Germline lookup yields CDR1 SQVTM and CDR2 ANQGSEA. The CDR3 is 14 amino acids. The CDR3 reads CSVGSGTVGYEQYF. CDR3 sequence (DNA): TGCAGCGTTGGAAGCGGGACTGTGGGGTACGAGCAGTACTTC.

This clone showed up just once. The junction departs from germline at one end; a sequencing error may be responsible. J is TRBJ2-1 and V is TRBV18, with a tentative D call TRBD2 (5 bases). The length of the CDR3 is 12 residues. Germline CDR1 is KGHSH and CDR2 is LQKENI. The CDR3 DNA reads as TGTGCCAGCTCACCACTGGAGACAACCGGGGTCTTC. Its translation is CASSPLETTGVF. Based on the CDR3 plus reference TRBV18 and TRBJ2-1, the full variable domain is NAGVMQNPRHLVRRRGQEARLRCSPMKGHSHVYWYRQLPEEGLKFMVYLQKENIIDESGMPKERFSAEFPKEGPSILRIQQVVRGDSAAYFCASSPLETTGVFGPGTRLTVL.

The rearrangement joins TRBV5-8 to TRBJ2-6, with D possibly being TRBD1 (6 bases). The CDR3 length is 17 residues. V was shortened by 5 bases and J by 0 bases, with 15 bases between the two germline ends. Germline lookup yields CDR1 SGHTS and CDR2 YDEGEE. CDR3 coding DNA: TGTGCCAGCAGGCAGGGGTACCCTCTCTCTGGGGCCAACGTCCTGACTTTC. Its protein is CASRQGYPLSGANVLTF.

The chain recombines TRBV4-3 with TRBJ2-3; 8 bases line up with TRBD2. V was pared by 1 base and J by 0 bases, with 3 bases of the junction left unmatched. Germline-derived CDR1 and CDR2 are LGHNA and YSLEER. This CDR3 has 16 residues. CDR3 residues: CASSQVPSGSTDTQYF. CDR3 DNA: TGCGCCAGCAGCCAAGTCCCTAGCGGGAGCACAGATACGCAGTATTTT.

Turning to this clone: The conserved phenylalanine or tryptophan normally closing the CDR3 is absent here, so this likely arose from a read error. No DNA is shown, since the ends of the CDR3 on it are uncertain; the CDR3 is the one TCRdb lists. The chain employs TRBV19 and TRBJ1-2. The CDR3 spans 9 residues, counting both ends. Germline loops: CDR1 LNHDA, CDR2 SQIVND (reference sequence). This CDR3 reads CASTASGPK.

The gene calls are TRBV18 and TRBJ1-4, with 9 bases that match TRBD1. V shed 1 base and J 3 bases; nucleotides not matched to a gene: 6. This CDR3 comprises 17 residues. Per the germline V gene, CDR1 is KGHSH and CDR2 is LQKENI. CDR3 coding DNA: TGTGCCAGCTCACCACAAACAGGGGGCGCCTCTAATGAAAAACTGTTTTTT. Its protein product is CASSPQTGGASNEKLFF.

The chain carries TRBV6-6 and TRBJ2-3; tentatively, D is TRBD1 (5 bases). The CDR3 is 14 amino acids. V was pared by 8 bases and J by 2 bases, with 14 bases between. The germline V gene encodes CDR1 MNHNY and CDR2 SVGAGI (reference sequence). The CDR3 reads CASGPGRVTDTQYF. The CDR3 DNA sequence: TGTGCCAGCGGCCCGGGCAGGGTCACAGATACGCAGTATTTT.

The V call is TRBV27, the J call TRBJ2-2; 13 nucleotides agree with TRBD2. CDR3 length: 18 residues. The J segment lost 5 bases and the V segment lost 6 bases, leaving 12 bases of the junction unmatched. Germline V gene data show CDR1 as MNHEY and CDR2 as SMNVEV (reference sequence). DNA for the CDR3: TGTGCCAGCAGCCGTACACTAGCGGGGGGGCCGTGGACCGGGGAGCTGTTTTTT. This encodes CASSRTLAGGPWTGELFF.

The chain couples TRBV6-5 to TRBJ1-5; possibly TRBD1 for D (5 bases). CDR1 is MNHEY, CDR2 SVGAGI, per germline. CDR3 length: 12 residues. The CDR3 nucleotides are TGTGCTTCTGGCAGGGCGAATCAGCCCCAGCATTTT. Translation gives CASGRANQPQHF.

This clone showed up just a few times. V is TRBV2 and J is TRBJ1-2, with unresolved D. The CDR3 is 15 residues long. Germline-derived CDR1 and CDR2 are SNHLY and FYNNEI. With 7 bases removed from V and 3 bases from J, the gap between germline ends came to 18 bases. CDR3 DNA: TGTGCCAGCACTCAGGACTATGTTGAGGACTATGGCTACACCTTC. It encodes CASTQDYVEDYGYTF.

V is TRBV19 and J is TRBJ1-3; tentative D call: TRBD1 (6 bases). Trimming took 6 bases from V and 8 from J, leaving 23 bases between them. The CDR3 is made up of 16 amino acids. The V gene's germline CDR1 is LNHDA and CDR2 SQIVND (reference sequence). CDR3 coding DNA: TGTGCCAGTAGCCTACCAGGGGTCACCGGTTGGGACACCATATATTTT. Translated: CASSLPGVTGWDTIYF. Full variable domain (remainder filled in from reference TRBV19 and TRBJ1-3): DGGITQSPKYLFRKEGQNVTLSCEQNLNHDAMYWYRQDPGQGLRLIYYSQIVNDFQKGDIAEGYSVSREKKESFPLTVTSAQKNPTAFYLCASSLPGVTGWDTIYFGEGSWLTVV.

This rearrangement joins TRBV7-8 to TRBJ2-7; possibly TRBD1 for D (5 bases). With 2 bases removed from V and 0 bases from J, the gap between germline ends came to 11 bases. There are 15 residues in the CDR3. Looked up from germline, CDR1 is SGHVS and CDR2 is FQNEAQ. CDR3 residues: CASSLFQGPSYEQYF. In DNA form, the CDR3 reads TGTGCCAGCAGCTTATTCCAGGGTCCCTCCTACGAGCAGTACTTC.

The rearrangement joins TRBV4-2 to TRBJ1-4; D is possibly TRBD1 (6 bases). Trimming removed 0 bases from V and 5 bases from J, with 13 bases in between. The CDR3 has 16 residues. The V gene's germline CDR1 is LGHNA and CDR2 YNFKEQ. The DNA for the CDR3 is TGTGCCAGCAGCCAAGATATTGCCGGGGGCAATGAAAAACTGTTTTTT. This sequence encodes CASSQDIAGGNEKLFF.

The V and J genes are TRBV6-6 and TRBJ2-7, with 7 positions matching TRBD1. The junction had 7 bases not matched to a gene; V was cut back by 6 bases and J by 2 bases. The germline V gene has CDR1 MNHNY and CDR2 SVGAGI (reference sequence). The CDR3 is 14 amino acids. CDR3: CASSPDRLAYEQYF. The CDR3 DNA reads as TGTGCCAGCAGCCCGGACAGGCTGGCCTACGAGCAGTACTTC.

The J gene is TRBJ2-6, the V gene TRBV3-1 (or the pseudogene TRBV3-2); D remains ambiguous. Trimming left V 5 bases short and J 7 bases short, with 12 bases between. The CDR3 length is 14 residues. Germline-derived CDR1 and CDR2 are LGHDT and YNNKEL (reference sequence). The DNA for the CDR3 is TGTGCCAGCAGCGGGCCGAAGGGTGCCAACGTCCTGACTTTC. Translating it yields CASSGPKGANVLTF.

The rearrangement uses TRBV10-3 and TRBJ2-1; 8 bases map to TRBD1. CDR1 ENHRY and CDR2 SYGVKD come from the germline V gene. Unmatched junction bases numbered 8, after V lost 9 bases and J lost 4 bases. This CDR3 spans 14 amino acids. The CDR3 DNA follows: TGTGCCATGGGGATTCAGGGGGCATACAATGAGCAGTTCTTC. This encodes CAMGIQGAYNEQFF.

The gene calls are TRBV11-2 and TRBJ2-7; D ambiguous. Looked up from germline, CDR1 is SGHAT and CDR2 is FQNNGV. Trimming cost V 5 bases and J 3 bases, with 5 bases left between them. There are 11 residues in the CDR3. CDR3 in DNA: TGTGCCAGCAGCAAGGACTACGAGCAGTACTTC. This sequence encodes CASSKDYEQYF. The variable domain in full, completed from reference TRBV11-2 and TRBJ2-7, reads EAGVAQSPRYKIIEKRQSVAFWCNPISGHATLYWYQQILGQGPKLLIQFQNNGVVDDSQLPKDRFSAERLKGVDSTLKIQPAKLEDSAVYLCASSKDYEQYFGPGTRLTVT.